The clone carrying this TCR beta chain was observed a single time. Its antigen remains unknown. The data were produced by immunoSEQ multiplex PCR, yet TCRdb's version contains in-frame clones alone and is incomplete. The sample holds about 220,000 clones, roughly 91% seen once. In germline, CDR1 is SGHTA, CDR2 FQGNSA. V trimming: 1 base; J trimming: 6 bases; junction bases outside the gene matches: 2. The CDR3 is made up of 14 amino acids. The source of the sample is a study of T cell responses to AZD1222 COVID-19 vaccine. General observations from the study: Nearly half of spike-specific TCRs reportedly go after variant regions that carry no mutations. Spike-wide coverage was observed for vaccine-associated CD4 TCRs, with dominant responses at 160-218 and 743-854.

The specimen comprised peripheral blood, sampled on day 0 of MenACWY control vaccination. The sequence was obtained from an adult in good health. The J gene is TRBJ1-5, the V gene TRBV7-2; 8 bases align to TRBD1. The CDR3: CASSLGRGLQPQHF. For the CDR3, the DNA is TGTGCCAGCAGCTTAGGCAGGGGGCTTCAGCCCCAGCATTTT.